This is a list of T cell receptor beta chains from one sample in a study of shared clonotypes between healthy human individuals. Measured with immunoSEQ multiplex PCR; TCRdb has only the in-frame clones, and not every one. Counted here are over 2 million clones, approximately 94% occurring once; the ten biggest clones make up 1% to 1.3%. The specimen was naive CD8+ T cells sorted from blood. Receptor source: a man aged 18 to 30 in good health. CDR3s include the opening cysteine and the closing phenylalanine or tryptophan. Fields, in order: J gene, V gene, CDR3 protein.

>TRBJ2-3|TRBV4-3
CASSQEFPRLAGEVADTQYF
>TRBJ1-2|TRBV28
CASSRGTAYGYTF
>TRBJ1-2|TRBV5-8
CASSLFPGQGVDGYTF
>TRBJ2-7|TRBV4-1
CASSQEEGGRSEQYF
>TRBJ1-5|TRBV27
CASSRQGVINQPQHF
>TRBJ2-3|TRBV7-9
CASSPLGLADTDTQYF
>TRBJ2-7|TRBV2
CASSEEEGVHQYF
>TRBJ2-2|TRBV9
CASSIGNTGELFF
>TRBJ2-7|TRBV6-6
CASSYSASDYEQYF
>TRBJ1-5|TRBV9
CASSPDGSRQPQHF
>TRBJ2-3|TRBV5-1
CASSLTGYSIAGDADTQYF
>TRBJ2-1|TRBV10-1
CASGQTYNEQFF
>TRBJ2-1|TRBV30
CAWTGVHSYNEQFF
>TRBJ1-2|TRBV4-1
CASSQRDGPNYGYTF
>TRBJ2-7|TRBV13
CASAPGQGAKFYEQYF
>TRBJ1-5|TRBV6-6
CASTPSPGNQPQHF
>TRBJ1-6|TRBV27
CASSITTIRTYNSPLHF
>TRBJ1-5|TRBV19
CASSIGDRGHQPQHF
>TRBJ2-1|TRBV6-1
CASSDGLADYNEQFF
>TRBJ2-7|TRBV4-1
CASSQVLAGAYEQYF
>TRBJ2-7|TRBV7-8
CASSLAGTAYEQYF
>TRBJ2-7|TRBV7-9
CASSFFLSYEQYF
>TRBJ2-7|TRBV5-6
CASSLGGALSPDYEQYF
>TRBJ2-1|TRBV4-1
CASSQTGANEQFF
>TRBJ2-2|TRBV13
CASSSKGLAADTGELFF
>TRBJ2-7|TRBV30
CAWSGGGSEQYF
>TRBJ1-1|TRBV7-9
CASSLPGGDLNTEAFF
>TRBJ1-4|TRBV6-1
CASSEVGTDEKLFF
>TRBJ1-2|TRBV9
CASSSRTGSVHGYTF
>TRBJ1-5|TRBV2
CASSDPQVGHQPQHF
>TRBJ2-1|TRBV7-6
CASSLERGLYNEQFF
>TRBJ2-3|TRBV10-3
CAISESSGTSGSTDTQYF
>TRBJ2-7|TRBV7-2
CASSFAAGRNEQYF
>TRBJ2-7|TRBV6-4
CASSDSRWHECPPDYEQYF
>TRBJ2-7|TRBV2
CASSEAGTGYEQYF
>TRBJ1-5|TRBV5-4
CASSLAGVDQPQHF
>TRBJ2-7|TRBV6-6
CASSYAGEHYEQYF
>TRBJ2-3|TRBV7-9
CASSARDMTDTDTQYF
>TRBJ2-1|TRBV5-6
CASSMETGEQFF
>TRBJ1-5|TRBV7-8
CASSWGLLGGGSNQPQHF
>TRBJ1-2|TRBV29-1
CSVEGQGVGYTF
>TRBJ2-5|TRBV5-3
CARSEPRDRPLVPRQETQYF
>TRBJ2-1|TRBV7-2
CASSLGGLAINEQFF
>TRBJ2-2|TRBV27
CASSLLLATGELFF
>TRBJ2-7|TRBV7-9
CASSRPGYEQYF
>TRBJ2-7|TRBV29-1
CSVEDIVPGSSYEQYF
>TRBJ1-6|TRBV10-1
CASSETGDSPLHF
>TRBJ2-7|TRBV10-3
CAIKGGASYEQYF
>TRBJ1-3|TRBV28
CASSRGQVTHSGNTIYF
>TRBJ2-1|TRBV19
CASSRGPASNEQFF
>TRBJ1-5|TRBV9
CASSVEWDLDQPQHF
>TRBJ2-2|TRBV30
CAWSVSNTGELFF
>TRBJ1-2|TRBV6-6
CASSYAQGEGYTF
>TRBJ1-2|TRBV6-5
CASSPYRAVRHGYTF
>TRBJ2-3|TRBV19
CASTEGGLAGDTQYF